This T cell receptor beta chain was identified in a study of shared clonotypes between healthy human individuals. Study as a whole: Each donor had three CD4 naive, three CD4 memory, two CD8 naive and one CD8 memory plate.

CDR3 size: 12 residues. Trimming stripped 4 bases from V and 7 bases from J, with 11 bases between. Germline assignment: CDR1 SGHRS and CDR2 YFSETQ. Across several immunoSEQ plates, the genomic DNA of each subset was split evenly. Each sorted subset replicate got 200 ng genomic DNA, tens of thousands of genomes. TCRdb keeps only in-frame clones here, not all; method: immunoSEQ multiplex PCR. In the table there are fewer than 850,000 clones, about three quarters of which are singletons. This clone has only one observation. The clonotype originates from a woman aged 25 to 45 in good health. The material sequenced was memory CD4+ T cells sorted from blood. The subset: CD45RA-negative fraction. The chain links TRBV5-1 to TRBJ2-5; a weak D match, TRBD2 (5 bases). The CDR3 loop is CASSEGEGTQYF. The CDR3 DNA sequence: TGCGCCAGCAGCGAAGGAGAGGGGACCCAGTACTTC.